This entry features one T cell receptor (beta chain) sequence. The sample originates from a study of blood T cell repertoires in COVID-19. Study information: Acute and convalescent COVID-19 specimens originated in the United States, Italy and Spain.

In the source study's methods: Counts of nucleated cells, estimated from reference gene primer amplification, were obtained. This table comes from immunoSEQ multiplex PCR, and its TCRdb copy is limited to in-frame clones, with some not included. That table supplies the V and J calls and clone size; D and trimming were determined from the DNA. The table lists around 290,000 clones, roughly nine tenths of them singletons. V lost 0 bases and J 7 bases, leaving 16 bases between the germline ends. This CDR3 spans 15 amino acids. Germline loops: CDR1 SGHAT, CDR2 FQNNGV. Before being deemed recovered, Cohort 3 donors had two negative PCRs, clearance, or symptom resolution.

Input material: PBMCs or T cells enriched from blood (not recorded which). The chain links TRBV11-2 to TRBJ2-7, with a weak D call TRBD1 (5 bases). This receptor was identified in a woman aged 18 to 35 who had recovered from COVID-19. This chain's CDR3 is CASSLERAGQKEQYF. CDR3 DNA: TGTGCCAGCAGCTTAGAAAGGGCAGGGCAAAAGGAGCAGTACTTC.